This T cell receptor beta chain was captured by sequencing in a study of regulatory T cells in long-lasting Graves disease. The time point denotes: newly diagnosed GD, antithyroid drugs for less than 3 months. RNA from PBMCs was the source of the TCR library. Building of the TCR beta libraries involved iRepertoire HTBI primers and Arm-PCR of CDR3 regions. From the multiplex PCR reads, TCRdb called clonotypes with MiXCR, one entry per CDR3 protein. Of approximately 540,000 distinct CDR3 sequences listed, about 11% were seen once; the top ten hold 8% to 10%. CDR1 and CDR2 (germline): SGDLS, YYNGEE. Germline trimming cut 2 bases from V and 2 bases from J; bases unmatched to any gene: 1. The CDR3 loop spans 15 amino acids. The data also belong to a second study, concerning T cells in Graves' hyperthyroidism and ophthalmopathy.

The sequences come from peripheral blood mononuclear cells (PBMCs), collected at new diagnosis, from a patient treated with antithyroid drugs. This rearrangement joins TRBV9 to TRBJ1-6, with 7 bases identical to TRBD1. The sequence came from a woman in her 30s with Graves disease. The CDR3: CASSVDRAYNSPLHF. CDR3 coding DNA: TGTGCCAGCAGCGTCGACAGGGCCTATAATTCACCCCTCCACTTT.